The 13 T cell receptor beta chains below come from one sample, sequenced in a study of metastatic and nonmetastatic thyroid tumors. Prior to thyroid surgery, none of the patients had received any treatment. TCRdb re-called the PCR reads through MiXCR. The data show about 24,000 clones, roughly a quarter seen once. The sample comprised tumor tissue. The receptors originated from a male donor with papillary thyroid cancer or a benign thyroid nodule (not recorded which). Some clones in this sample may be carry-over from other donors' samples.

In its sample, this clone was seen many times. The rearrangement links TRBV7-9 to TRBJ1-1; no definite D call. Deletions cut 1 base from V and 0 bases from J, with 6 bases between. Germline V gives CDR1 SEHNR, CDR2 FQNEAQ (reference sequence). The CDR3 is 14 residues long. CDR3: CASSLVLVNTEAFF. Written as DNA, the CDR3 is TGTGCCAGCAGCTTAGTGCTCGTGAACACTGAAGCTTTCTTT. The whole variable domain, filled in from reference TRBV7-9 and TRBJ1-1, reads DTGVSQNPRHKITKRGQNVTFRCDPISEHNRLYWYRQTLGQGPEFLTYFQNEAQLEKSRLLSDRFSAERPKGSFSTLEIQRTEQGDSAMYLCASSLVLVNTEAFFGQGTRLTVV.

Many counts were recorded for this clone. V usage is TRBV3-1 and J usage is TRBJ2-1; the match to TRBD2 covers 8 bases. V lost 3 bases and J lost 5; bases outside the gene matches: 9. Germline V gene lookup returns CDR1 LGHDT and CDR2 YNNKEL (reference sequence). The CDR3 extends over 16 amino acids. In DNA form, the CDR3 reads TGTGCCAGCAGCCATAGGAGCGGGAGCGGACACAATGAGCAGTTCTTC. It translates to CASSHRSGSGHNEQFF.

For this clone: In this CDR3 the conserved last residue, phenylalanine or tryptophan, is missing, so a read error is likely. The DNA is omitted, as the CDR3 cannot be located on it reliably, and the CDR3 follows TCRdb's listing. The gene calls are TRBV6-9 and TRBJ2-1. The CDR3 totals 13 residues, both ends included. The V gene's germline CDR1 is MNHGY and CDR2 SVAAGI. The CDR3 loop reads CASSYNRYNEQIL.

In its sample, this clone was seen a few times. This chain joins TRBV10-3 and TRBJ1-2; TRBD1 aligns across 7 bases. This CDR3 spans 14 amino acids. With V trimmed by 3 bases and J by 8 bases, 9 bases remained unmatched. Germline CDR1 and CDR2: ENHRY and SYGVKD. As DNA, the CDR3 is TGTGCCATCAGTGATTCCTCCTGGACAGGAGGCTACACCTTC. Translating gives CAISDSSWTGGYTF.

This clone was counted at least ten times. The J gene is TRBJ2-2, the V gene TRBV5-1; D gene uncertain. The V end lost 0 bases, the J end lost 5 bases, and 11 bases lay between the germline ends. CDR3 length: 15 amino acids. Germline-derived CDR1 and CDR2 are SGHRS and YFSETQ. The CDR3 sequence: CASSLGHMATGELFF. In DNA form, the CDR3 reads TGCGCCAGCAGCTTGGGACATATGGCGACCGGGGAGCTGTTTTTT.

This clone was seen repeatedly, ten times or more. The chain combines TRBV20-1 with TRBJ2-3; TRBD2 aligns across 11 bases. Germline CDR1 DFQATT, CDR2 SNEGSKA (reference sequence). CDR3 length: 18 amino acids. The CDR3 protein is CRATPGLAGGARTDTQYF. In DNA, the CDR3 is TGCAGGGCAACCCCGGGGCTAGCGGGAGGCGCAAGGACAGATACGCAGTATTTT.

There are a few counts of this clone. The conserved phenylalanine or tryptophan is not found at the CDR3 terminus, so this likely reflects a read error. The chain carries TRBV28 and TRBJ2-3, with 9 bases aligning to TRBD2. V lost 2 bases to trimming and J lost 2 bases; unmatched junction nucleotides: 2. The CDR3 has 15 amino acids. CDR1 and CDR2 (germline): MDHEN, SYDVKM. CDR3 residues: CASSLAGGITDTQYL. CDR3 DNA: TGTGCCAGCAGTTTAGCGGGAGGGATCACAGATACGCAGTATCTT.

A note on this clone: One junction end does not reproduce the germline sequence, and a read error may be involved. The chain couples TRBV11-2 to TRBJ2-7; D might be TRBD2 (6 bases). The CDR3 totals 16 residues. Germline V gene sequence: CDR1 SGHAT, CDR2 FQNNGV. The CDR3 nucleotides read TGTGCCAGCATCTTGGACCTCGGGAGAGGGGCCTACGATCAGTACTTC. This sequence encodes CASILDLGRGAYDQYF.

By its share, this clone is medium-sized. CDR3 in DNA: TGCGCCAGCAGCTTGGCAGGGAATAGCAATCAGCCCCAGCATTTT. It yields the protein CASSLAGNSNQPQHF. The chain employs TRBV5-1 and TRBJ1-5, with D possibly TRBD1 on 5 matching bases. Germline V CDR1 and CDR2: SGHRS, YFSETQ. V dropped 0 bases and J dropped 0 bases, with 7 bases sitting between them. The CDR3 totals 15 residues.

CDR3 in DNA: TGTGCCAGCAGCGGACAGGGTGTCTACGAGCAGTACTTC. As protein: CASSGQGVYEQYF. V usage is TRBV11-2 and J usage is TRBJ2-7; 8 nucleotides match TRBD1. The V segment lost 5 bases and the J segment 3 bases; nucleotides outside the gene matches: 3. CDR1 is SGHAT and CDR2 is FQNNGV in the germline V gene. The CDR3 runs 13 residues.

There are a few counts of this clone. A much larger clone lies a single base off, so this may be a read error. The same CDR3 can be traced to other DNA sequences in this sample. The chain is built from TRBV15 and TRBJ2-1; TRBD2 matches 7 bases. This CDR3 region has 17 residues. Germline trimming cut 3 bases from V and 0 bases from J; bases unmatched to any gene: 8. Germline V gene lookup returns CDR1 LNHNV and CDR2 YYDKDF (reference sequence). CDR3 nucleotides: TGTGCCACCAGCAGCAGACTAGCTGGGAGCTCCTACAATGAGCAGTTCTTC. Translating it yields CATSSRLAGSSYNEQFF.

This clone has a count of ten or more. This chain connects TRBV6-1 to TRBJ2-5; D may be TRBD1 or TRBD2 (7 bases each). This CDR3 is 17 amino acids long. V was trimmed by 8 bases and J by 6 bases, leaving 28 bases between them. The germline CDR1 and CDR2 sequences are MNHNS and SASEGT. DNA for the CDR3: TGTGCCAGCCTTAGGGCCAGGGGGGGGGTCGGTGTGAAGACCCAGTACTTC. It encodes CASLRARGGVGVKTQYF.

This clone has ten or more counts. The V gene is TRBV10-3, the J gene TRBJ1-3; D is possibly TRBD1 (5 bases). The V gene's germline CDR1 is ENHRY and CDR2 SYGVKD. This CDR3 contains 15 residues. V gave up 8 bases and J gave up 0 bases, with 14 bases separating them. CDR3 sequence (DNA): TGTGCCATCTCACGGGGCATCCTCTCTGGAAACACCATATATTTT. This codes for CAISRGILSGNTIYF.